The 2 T cell receptor beta chains presented below share a single source sample, sequenced in a study of T-cell reconstitution after alpha-beta-depleted transplantation in children. Using unique molecular identifiers, the investigators prepared the TCRbeta library. TCRdb reprocessed the PCR reads with MiXCR, giving one entry per CDR3 protein. Here the sample spans about 420,000 distinct CDR3 sequences, roughly 11% being singletons. The material sequenced was PBMCs from the stem cell graft donor, taken from the stem cell graft. These receptors were collected from a human donor who donated a stem cell graft to a child with acute myeloid leukemia.

The rearrangement joins TRBV15 to TRBJ1-2; perhaps TRBD1 as D (5 bases). V shed 3 bases and J shed 1 base, with 12 bases lying between them. Germline assignment: CDR1 LNHNV and CDR2 YYDKDF (reference sequence). The CDR3 is 15 residues long. CDR3 sequence reads: CATSRGRDLNYGYTF. For the CDR3, the DNA is TGTGCCACCAGCAGGGGTAGGGACCTTAACTATGGCTACACCTTC.

The V and J genes are TRBV6-5 and TRBJ1-2; possible D gene TRBD1, 6 bases. The CDR3 length is 14 residues. Trimming left V 1 base short and J 3 bases short, with 9 bases between. From germline, CDR1 is MNHEY and CDR2 SVGAGI. This CDR3 reads CASSYWPGDYGYTF. In DNA form, the CDR3 reads TGTGCCAGCAGTTACTGGCCAGGGGACTATGGCTACACCTTC.